This entry is about one T cell receptor (beta chain). Its antigen target is currently unknown. There are no base qualities to consult, and no much larger clone falls within one base. The CDR3 measures 14 amino acids from cysteine to phenylalanine. This entry keeps only the CDR3 DNA: 42 bases, framed from base 1. The germline V gene sets CDR1 to MNHEY and CDR2 to SVGEGT. Trimming at the junction amounts to 7 bases on V and 7 bases on J, and the germline ends lie 16 bases apart. The data were taken from a study of T cells in Graves' hyperthyroidism and ophthalmopathy (dated by TCRdb to the late 2010s). Background on the whole study: Peripheral blood samples were taken at the time of initial diagnosis, prior to any treatment. For training and testing, the approximately 97 patients in the discovery cohort were randomly divided in a 7:3 ratio. Prospective prediction of ophthalmopathy was tested in an independent validation cohort of 18 to 20 hyperthyroidism patients and 15 to 17 patients who later progressed to ophthalmopathy. To identify distinguishing TCR V-J signatures, a discovery cohort of 90 to 100 patients was used, comprising 43 with Graves' ophthalmopathy and around 57 with stable Graves' hyperthyroidism. Thyroid tissue and blood T-cell repertoires from six Graves' hyperthyroidism patients were also compared in the study. After blood sampling, hyperthyroidism patients were treated with methimazole at a starting dose of 30 mg daily, and ophthalmopathy patients were treated with high-dose intravenous methylprednisolone. The paper reports TCR Vbeta CDR3 sequencing of 135 peripheral blood samples: fewer than 50 ophthalmopathy, roughly 80 hyperthyroidism and roughly 17 progressor patients. Study-wide conclusions, independent of this receptor: In validation, progression to ophthalmopathy was predicted by the model with 70.59% sensitivity and just over 72% specificity, a median of 6.5 months before onset. Ophthalmopathy was separated from stable hyperthyroidism by a 13 V-J signature model, with just over 85% sensitivity and roughly 84% specificity obtained in cross-validation and 80%/75% obtained in testing. Most expanded thyroid clonotypes (frequency above 0.001) were also detected in blood, suggesting blood repertoires may reflect thyroid immune responses. No statistical method was used to set the sample size in advance, and investigators knew the group allocation.

Hyperthyroidism patients were newly diagnosed, with disease duration under 2 months, and aged 18 to 65 years. Patients with uncontrolled infections, other autoimmune diseases, pregnancy or lactation were excluded. Diagnoses relied on clinical symptoms, serum thyroxine and TRAb, thyroid ultrasound and orbital computed tomography. Blood from progressor patients was collected at the time of first diagnosis with hyperthyroidism, before any ophthalmopathy symptoms had appeared. Ficoll-Paque density gradient centrifugation was used to isolate PBMCs from under 11 ml of fresh peripheral blood. Patients classed as progressors first received a Graves' hyperthyroidism diagnosis and then went on to develop ophthalmopathy during follow-up. Total RNA was extracted with Trizol reagent, and quality was checked on an Agilent 2100 Bioanalyzer. Amplification of TCR beta CDR3 regions was carried out from RNA transcripts. The first round of RT-PCR for the TCR CDR3 was performed with the HTBI primer set and the Qiagen OneStep RT-PCR kit. Libraries were constructed in a second round of multiplex PCR, after which size selection and purification were performed. Libraries were sequenced paired-end with 100 bp reads on an Illumina HiSeq2000. In the original analysis: SOAPnuke was used to process the raw data, with reads discarded if the reads contained adapters or uncalled bases, had a mean Phred below 15, or lacked an exact constant-primer or identifier match. COPE v1.2.5 was used to merge high-quality paired reads, and clonotypes were defined as unique nucleotide sequences. MiTCR v1.1 was used to align the clonotypes against IMGT TRBV, TRBD and TRBJ reference segments. The analysis included only V-J combinations with a frequency above 0.0001, which together covered more than 99% of the repertoires. A TCS score was defined as the ratio of F50 (clonal expansion) to E x V (chaos), with BLOSUM62-based TCRdist applied between CDR3 peptides within each V-J. Welch's t-statistics and random forest reduced 500 to 650 V-J features to 13, which were used in a naive Bayes classifier (R e1071). Starting from the raw public reads, TCRdb applied fastp trimming at Q25, assembled clones with MiXCR and retained in-frame beta chains. All rows with the same CDR3 protein become a single entry with the most common DNA and genes. The V and J calls come from TCRdb's annotation, not from the publication. The sample table holds hundreds of thousands of distinct CDR3 sequences, of which about 14% were seen once. The ten largest clones take up roughly 6.2% of the sample.

Sequenced input: blood. Rearrangement joined TRBV6-2 or TRBV6-3 to TRBJ1-4; tentative D gene TRBD1, with 5 bases matching. The TCR sequence derives from a woman between 25 and 40 years old with Graves' hyperthyroidism that later progressed to Graves' ophthalmopathy. The nucleotides are TGTGCCAGCAAGGAACGGCAGGGCGGTGAAAAACTGTTTTTT. It translates to CASKERQGGEKLFF.